This TCR beta chain was retrieved from a study of Ad26.COV2.S vaccination and SARS-CoV-2 variants. Study observations and caveats: In TCR breadth and depth analyses, total T cell responses may have been underestimated.

About this clone: Its target is unknown.

This sample's treatment: about 20 received Ad26.COV2.S at low or high dose, single or two shots; five or six received placebo; per-sample allocation not given. After the first vaccine or placebo injection, samples were drawn on day 63. CDR3 size: 15 residues. With 1 base removed from V and 6 bases from J, the gap between germline ends came to 16 bases. Germline V gene data show CDR1 as SGHVS and CDR2 as FQNEAQ. The assay was immunoSEQ multiplex PCR, and TCRdb's table has in-frame clones only and misses some. Found here are roughly 270,000 clones, 80% to 90% of them singletons; the top ten hold around 3%.

The starting material was peripheral blood, obtained in a trial of Ad26.COV2.S vaccine versus placebo. This clonotype was sampled from a person aged 18-60 years who received the Ad26.COV2.S COVID-19 vaccine or a placebo. This chain connects TRBV7-8 to TRBJ2-7; possibly TRBD1 for D (6 bases). This chain's CDR3 is CASSLVGADSIEQYF. In DNA form, the CDR3 reads TGTGCCAGCAGCTTAGTGGGGGCCGATAGCATCGAGCAGTACTTC.